These 16 T cell receptor beta chains came from one sample sequenced in a study of blood T cell repertoires in COVID-19. The assay was immunoSEQ multiplex PCR, and TCRdb's table has in-frame clones only and misses some. The sample consists of about 290,000 clones, roughly 89% of them appearing once. Source material: peripheral blood. Receptors were obtained from a man between 35 and 55 years old with acute or convalescent COVID-19.

CDR3 amino acids: CASSEAQGRWVYTGELFF. DNA of the CDR3: TGTGCCAGCAGTGAAGCGCAGGGCCGATGGGTTTACACCGGGGAGCTGTTTTTT. The chain uses TRBV6-1 and TRBJ2-2, with D perhaps matching TRBD1 (5 bases). Germline V gene lookup returns CDR1 MNHNS and CDR2 SASEGT. The CDR3 is 18 amino acids. Trimming removed 0 bases at V and 3 bases at J, with 17 bases between.

V and J are TRBV13 and TRBJ1-1; D possibly corresponds to TRBD1 (6 bases). Trimming removed 0 bases at V and 3 bases at J, with 17 bases between. This CDR3 has 17 residues. The germline V gene has CDR1 PRHDT and CDR2 FYEKMQ (reference sequence). CDR3 sequence reads: CASSLGLWGAGDTEAFF. In nucleotides, the CDR3 is TGTGCCAGCAGCTTAGGCCTCTGGGGGGCGGGGGACACTGAAGCTTTCTTT.

The V and J genes are TRBV11-2 and TRBJ2-6, with D possibly TRBD2 on 6 matching bases. There are 18 residues in the CDR3. CDR1 SGHAT and CDR2 FQNNGV come from the germline V gene. Trimming took off 5 bases at V and 4 bases at J, with 21 bases between the two ends. The CDR3 loop is CASSPRDSTLSGANVLTF. CDR3 in DNA: TGTGCCAGCAGCCCCCGGGACTCTACTCTCTCCGGGGCCAACGTCCTGACTTTC.

The chain combines TRBV30 with TRBJ1-2; the match to TRBD1 covers 7 bases. Germline values: CDR1 GTSNPN, CDR2 SVGIG (reference sequence). This CDR3 is built from 14 residues. The V segment lost 1 base and the J segment 5 bases; nucleotides outside the gene matches: 7. CDR3 region: CAWSATGVGYGYTF. As DNA, the CDR3 is TGTGCCTGGAGTGCCACAGGGGTCGGGTATGGCTACACCTTC.

The chain joins TRBV14 to TRBJ1-6; D remains ambiguous. V was trimmed by 2 bases and J by 8 bases, leaving 10 bases between them. Germline-derived CDR1 and CDR2 are SGHDN and FVKESK. CDR3 size: 14 residues. CDR3 DNA: TGTGCCAGCAGCCAATTTATGAGGGATTCACCCCTCCACTTT. Its translation: CASSQFMRDSPLHF.

This chain uses TRBV14 with TRBJ2-2; D possibly corresponds to TRBD1 (5 bases). Per the germline V gene, CDR1 is SGHDN and CDR2 is FVKESK. CDR3 size: 15 residues. Trimming shortened V by 4 bases and J by 6 bases, and 15 bases separated the two germline ends. The CDR3 protein is CASSPLDSTPGELFF. CDR3 DNA: TGTGCCAGCAGCCCCCTAGACAGCACGCCCGGGGAGCTGTTTTTT.

J is TRBJ1-3 and V is TRBV9; 8 bases agree with TRBD1. This CDR3 contains 17 residues. Germline trimming cut 0 bases from V and 0 bases from J; bases unmatched to any gene: 5. CDR1 is SGDLS, CDR2 YYNGEE, per germline. Here the CDR3 reads CASSVAAGGNSGNTIYF. In nucleotides, the CDR3 is TGTGCCAGCAGCGTAGCGGCAGGGGGCAACTCTGGAAACACCATATATTTT. Full variable domain (missing parts from reference TRBV9 and TRBJ1-3): DSGVTQTPKHLITATGQRVTLRCSPRSGDLSVYWYQQSLDQGLQFLIQYYNGEERAKGNILERFSAQQFPDLHSELNLSSLELGDSALYFCASSVAAGGNSGNTIYFGEGSWLTVV.

V usage is TRBV6-4 and J usage is TRBJ1-1; D might be TRBD1 (5 bases). The length of the CDR3 is 13 residues. Germline CDR1 is MRHNA and CDR2 is SNTAGT. V lost 5 bases, J lost 0 bases, and 7 bases lay in between. The CDR3 spells CASSWGLNTEAFF. The CDR3, as DNA: TGTGCCAGCAGTTGGGGCCTGAACACTGAAGCTTTCTTT.

The chain carries TRBV2 and TRBJ1-2; D is unclear. The CDR3 spans 11 residues. V was trimmed by 6 bases and J by 5 bases, leaving 7 bases between them. Germline V gene lookup returns CDR1 SNHLY and CDR2 FYNNEI. CDR3 region: CASRRQYGYTF. The CDR3 DNA reads TGTGCCAGCAGGCGGCAGTATGGCTACACCTTC.

This chain uses TRBV14 with TRBJ1-2, with a possible D match to TRBD1 (5 bases). Looked up from germline, CDR1 is SGHDN and CDR2 is FVKESK. CDR3 length equals 20 residues. With 3 bases removed from V and 4 bases from J, the gap between germline ends came to 30 bases. CDR3 loop: CASSHITLKGPIRRGYGYTF. CDR3 DNA: TGTGCCAGCAGCCATATAACCCTCAAGGGGCCAATTAGGCGTGGCTATGGCTACACCTTC.

The gene calls are TRBV5-1 and TRBJ2-5; TRBD2 matches 12 bases. This CDR3 spans 16 amino acids. Trimming at V came to 1 base and at J to 5 bases, leaving 6 bases not matched to a gene. Germline values: CDR1 SGHRS, CDR2 YFSETQ. The CDR3 here is CASSLSTSGGGETQYF. CDR3 nucleotide sequence: TGCGCCAGCAGCTTGTCGACTAGCGGGGGAGGGGAGACCCAGTACTTC.

Only one count was recorded for this clone. The rearrangement links TRBV30 to TRBJ2-1, with D possibly being TRBD2 (5 bases). Germline V gives CDR1 GTSNPN, CDR2 SVGIG (reference sequence). Between the trimmed V and J ends, which lost 4 bases and 0 bases, there was a span of 10 bases. CDR3 size: 14 residues. The CDR3 DNA follows: TGTGCCTGGACCCCCGGGGTCTCCTACAATGAGCAGTTCTTC. Its protein product is CAWTPGVSYNEQFF.

The chain links TRBV19 to TRBJ2-3; D might be TRBD1 (6 bases). V lost 9 bases to trimming and J lost 0 bases, with 16 bases between them. Germline-derived CDR1 and CDR2 are LNHDA and SQIVND (reference sequence). CDR3 length: 15 residues. The chain's CDR3 is CASRRGGSSTDTQYF. The DNA of the CDR3 is TGTGCCAGCCGTAGAGGGGGTAGTAGCACAGATACGCAGTATTTT.

This clone has a single count. The CDR3 nucleotides read TGTGCCAGCAGCCCCGGACAGAATTCCTACGAGCAGTACTTC. This gives the protein CASSPGQNSYEQYF. The genes are TRBV5-6 and TRBJ2-7; tentative D call: TRBD1 (6 bases). Germline-derived CDR1 and CDR2 are SGHDT and YYEEEE. Trimming left V 4 bases short and J 1 base short, with 12 bases between. The CDR3 has 14 residues.

The sample holds one count of this clone. The rearrangement joins TRBV13 to TRBJ2-7, with TRBD2 matching 9 bases. With 5 bases clipped from V and 5 bases from J, the junction kept 13 bases outside the gene matches. Germline CDR1 PRHDT, CDR2 FYEKMQ (reference sequence). This CDR3 is 16 amino acids long. The CDR3: CASSPPRSGGLNEQYF. CDR3 bases: TGTGCCAGCAGCCCCCCAAGGAGCGGGGGGCTCAACGAGCAGTACTTC.

V is TRBV5-8 and J is TRBJ2-2; TRBD1 matches 9 bases. Germline V gene data show CDR1 as SGHTS and CDR2 as YDEGEE. The CDR3 contains 15 residues. V trimming: 3 bases; J trimming: 7 bases; junction bases outside the gene matches: 7. CDR3 residues: CASSSRDRASGELFF. The CDR3, as DNA: TGTGCCAGCAGCTCCCGGGACAGGGCTAGCGGGGAGCTGTTTTTT.